This passage covers 13 T cell receptor beta chains from one sample sequenced in a study of cytomegalovirus exposure and HLA in healthy donors. Both 60 Vbeta primers and 13 Jbeta primers went into the PCR. Clones were read by immunoSEQ multiplex PCR, and TCRdb kept only the in-frame ones, dropping some. The sample carries about 98,000 clones, over 65% recorded once. Sequenced material: PBMCs. These receptors all stem from a male donor in good health and CMV-seronegative.

As regards this clone: The junction differs from germline at one of its ends, possibly a read error. V usage is TRBV29-1 and J usage is TRBJ2-6; D is perhaps TRBD1 (5 bases). CDR3 length: 15 amino acids. Germline CDR1 SQVTM, CDR2 ANQGSEA. CDR3 in amino acids: CSVEGGSTGANVLAF. In DNA, the CDR3 is TGCAGCGTTGAAGGGGGCTCGACTGGGGCCAACGTCCTGGCTTTC.

The V gene is TRBV6-5, the J gene TRBJ2-3; 8 bases are a match to TRBD1. The CDR3 has 16 amino acids. Trimming cost V 4 bases and J 2 bases; bases outside gene matches: 8. Germline loops: CDR1 MNHEY, CDR2 SVGAGI. CDR3: CASSLRTGKFTDTQYF. CDR3 in DNA: TGTGCCAGCAGTTTAAGGACAGGGAAATTCACAGATACGCAGTATTTT.

V and J are TRBV28 and TRBJ2-2, with 7 bases lining up with TRBD2. The length of the CDR3 is 16 residues. The V gene's germline CDR1 is MDHEN and CDR2 SYDVKM. Trimming took 1 base from V and 3 from J; bases not matched to a gene: 5. CDR3 coding DNA: TGTGCCAGCAGTTTATCGTCGGGAGGTGACACCGGGGAGCTGTTTTTT. This gives the protein CASSLSSGGDTGELFF.

This chain uses TRBV5-8 with TRBJ1-4; 8 bases are a match to TRBD1. Per germline, CDR1 SGHTS and CDR2 YDEGEE. V shed 4 bases and J 8 bases; nucleotides not matched to a gene: 10. The CDR3 consists of 15 residues. CDR3 in DNA: TGTGCCAGCAGCGCAGGACAGGGCGGAGGGGAAAAACTGTTTTTT. The encoded protein is CASSAGQGGGEKLFF.

The chain joins TRBV28 to TRBJ1-3, with 9 bases lining up with TRBD1. V shed 9 bases and J 4 bases; nucleotides not matched to a gene: 4. The CDR3 has 13 residues. Germline V gives CDR1 MDHEN, CDR2 SYDVKM. The CDR3 sequence is CASRGTGGNTIYF. The DNA for the CDR3 is TGTGCCAGTAGGGGGACAGGGGGAAACACCATATATTTT.

V and J are TRBV25-1 and TRBJ2-5; TRBD2 matches 7 bases. From germline, CDR1 is MGHDK and CDR2 SYGVNS. Trimming cost V 4 bases and J 4 bases; bases outside gene matches: 6. The CDR3 totals 14 residues. The CDR3 region has the DNA TGTGCCAGCAGTGCCGCTGCGGGAGCAGAGACCCAGTACTTC. It codes for CASSAAAGAETQYF.

The chain links TRBV9 to TRBJ1-2; D is uncertain. The V end lost 0 bases, the J end lost 4 bases, and 13 bases lay between the germline ends. CDR1 is SGDLS, CDR2 YYNGEE, per germline. The CDR3 length is 15 residues. The CDR3, as DNA: TGTGCCAGCAGCGTAGGCGACTCCCGAGCCTATGGCTACACCTTC. Amino acids: CASSVGDSRAYGYTF.

The chain joins TRBV6-1 to TRBJ1-2; 7 nucleotides agree with TRBD1. Trimming at V came to 5 bases and at J to 4 bases, leaving 10 bases not matched to a gene. This CDR3 region has 15 residues. The germline V gene has CDR1 MNHNS and CDR2 SASEGT. The CDR3 sequence is CASSPAPGGPYGYTF. The CDR3 DNA is TGTGCCAGCAGTCCCGCCCCAGGGGGGCCCTATGGCTACACCTTC.

The chain employs TRBV7-3 and TRBJ2-7, with D tentatively TRBD1 (6 bases). CDR3 length equals 12 residues. The germline V gene has CDR1 SGHTA and CDR2 FQGTGA. V was cut by 5 bases and J by 6 bases, with 11 bases left in between. CDR3 sequence: CASSMSRGEQYF. The CDR3 region has the DNA TGTGCCAGCAGCATGTCCAGGGGCGAGCAGTACTTC.

The chain combines TRBV29-1 with TRBJ2-1; D gene uncertain. The CDR3 is 10 residues long. Trimming pared 7 bases from V and 4 bases from J, leaving 5 bases between. Germline V gene data show CDR1 as SQVTM and CDR2 as ANQGSEA. The CDR3 loop reads CSALYNEQFF. The CDR3 region has the DNA TGCAGCGCACTATACAATGAGCAGTTCTTC.

This clone turned up a few times. V is TRBV7-3 and J is TRBJ1-1; tentative D call: TRBD1 (5 bases). CDR3 length: 13 residues. The germline V gene has CDR1 SGHTA and CDR2 FQGTGA. Between the trimmed V and J ends, which lost 2 bases and 9 bases, there was a span of 13 bases. For the CDR3, the DNA is TGTGCCAGCAGCTTATCAGGAGGGACCAAAGCTTTCTTT. As protein: CASSLSGGTKAFF.

The rearrangement uses TRBV29-1 and TRBJ2-7; possibly TRBD2 for D (6 bases). V was cut by 6 bases and J by 2 bases, with 11 bases left in between. Per germline, CDR1 SQVTM and CDR2 ANQGSEA. This CDR3 comprises 12 residues. The CDR3: CSVGTGAYEQYF. DNA of the CDR3: TGCAGCGTGGGGACTGGCGCCTACGAGCAGTACTTC.

This clone was recorded a few times. The chain has TRBV4-1 and TRBJ2-7, with a weak D call TRBD1 (6 bases). The CDR3 is 17 amino acids. Germline-derived CDR1 and CDR2 are MGHRA and YSYEKL. V shed 0 bases and J shed 4 bases, with 19 bases lying between them. The CDR3 DNA sequence: TGCGCCAGCAGCCAAGACGCGACCCCAGGGGTGTCGTACGAGCAGTACTTC. Its translation: CASSQDATPGVSYEQYF.